This is a list of T cell receptor beta chains from one sample in a study of response to subunit inactivated influenza vaccine. TCRdb fed the RT-PCR reads into MiXCR, producing one record per CDR3 protein. The data contain 560,000 or so distinct CDR3 sequences, roughly 8.2% of them seen just once; the ten biggest clones take up roughly 13%. Sample: PBMCs from blood, taken approximately 25 months after vaccination. The receptors come from a man between 50 and 75 years old who received an inactivated influenza vaccine. CDR3s include the opening cysteine and the closing phenylalanine or tryptophan. The order of the fields is J gene, D gene, clone size, V gene, CDR3 protein, CDR3 DNA. D genes are given only for firm matches. Size is omitted from some rows. Given values are once, few, many or a class for expanded clones.

J gene: TRBJ2-7; D gene: .; clone size: .; V gene: TRBV15; CDR3 protein: CATSSFDFEQYF; CDR3 DNA: TGTGCCACCAGCAGCTTTGACTTCGAGCAGTACTTC
J gene: TRBJ1-1; D gene: TRBD1; clone size: few; V gene: TRBV7-4; CDR3 protein: CASSLGQGKNTEAFF; CDR3 DNA: TGTGCCAGCAGCTTAGGACAGGGAAAGAACACTGAAGCTTTCTTT
J gene: TRBJ1-5; D gene: .; clone size: .; V gene: TRBV27; CDR3 protein: CASSYLGGPQHF; CDR3 DNA: TGTGCCAGCAGTTATTTGGGGGGGCCCCAGCATTTT
J gene: TRBJ2-4; D gene: .; clone size: many; V gene: TRBV4-2; CDR3 protein: CASSQDKSGIQYF; CDR3 DNA: TGTGCCAGCAGCCAAGACAAAAGTGGGATTCAGTACTTC
J gene: TRBJ1-6; D gene: TRBD1; clone size: .; V gene: TRBV5-6; CDR3 protein: CASSSGGPGSYNSPLHF; CDR3 DNA: TGTGCCAGCAGTTCAGGGGGACCCGGCTCCTATAATTCACCCCTCCACTTT
J gene: TRBJ2-7; D gene: TRBD2; clone size: few; V gene: TRBV20-1; CDR3 protein: CSARDPVTSGNGYEQYF; CDR3 DNA: TGCAGTGCTAGAGATCCCGTGACTAGCGGGAACGGCTACGAGCAGTACTTC
J gene: TRBJ1-1; D gene: .; clone size: few; V gene: TRBV6-5; CDR3 protein: CASSYSAALNTEAFF; CDR3 DNA: TGTGCCAGCAGTTACAGTGCAGCTTTAAACACTGAAGCTTTCTTT
J gene: TRBJ2-7; D gene: TRBD2; clone size: .; V gene: TRBV20-1; CDR3 protein: CSARIAGAPYEQYF; CDR3 DNA: TGCAGTGCTAGAATTGCGGGAGCGCCCTACGAGCAGTACTTC
J gene: TRBJ1-2; D gene: .; clone size: few; V gene: TRBV28; CDR3 protein: CASSPVEGGYTF; CDR3 DNA: TGTGCCAGCAGCCCTGTGGAGGGAGGCTACACCTTC
J gene: TRBJ2-7; D gene: .; clone size: few; V gene: TRBV27; CDR3 protein: CASSRSGPYEQYF; CDR3 DNA: TGTGCCAGCAGTCGCTCCGGACCCTACGAGCAGTACTTC
J gene: TRBJ2-2; D gene: .; clone size: medium-sized; V gene: TRBV7-2; CDR3 protein: CASSLGTGVELFF; CDR3 DNA: TGTGCCAGCAGCTTAGGGACGGGAGTAGAGCTGTTTTTT
J gene: TRBJ1-4; D gene: .; clone size: few; V gene: TRBV20-1; CDR3 protein: CSARVPGTNEKLFF; CDR3 DNA: TGCAGTGCTAGAGTCCCAGGGACTAATGAAAAACTGTTTTTT
J gene: TRBJ2-1; D gene: TRBD2; clone size: .; V gene: TRBV20-1; CDR3 protein: CSATTSGSRRNEQFF; CDR3 DNA: TGCAGTGCTACGACTAGCGGGAGTAGAAGGAATGAGCAGTTCTTC
J gene: TRBJ2-2; D gene: .; clone size: many; V gene: TRBV29-1; CDR3 protein: CSVEPTNTGELFF; CDR3 DNA: TGCAGCGTTGAACCGACGAACACCGGGGAGCTGTTTTTT
J gene: TRBJ2-7; D gene: TRBD1; clone size: many; V gene: TRBV5-1; CDR3 protein: CASSSLQGRSYEQYF; CDR3 DNA: TGCGCCAGCAGCTCGTTACAGGGGCGATCCTACGAGCAGTACTTC
J gene: TRBJ2-1; D gene: TRBD1; clone size: few; V gene: TRBV15; CDR3 protein: CATSTPGQENNEQFF; CDR3 DNA: TGTGCCACCAGCACACCGGGACAGGAAAACAATGAGCAGTTCTTC
J gene: TRBJ2-1; D gene: .; clone size: many; V gene: TRBV18; CDR3 protein: CASSPPALMSNEQFF; CDR3 DNA: TGTGCCAGCTCACCACCGGCTCTAATGAGCAATGAGCAGTTCTTC
J gene: TRBJ1-3; D gene: .; clone size: many; V gene: TRBV29-1; CDR3 protein: CSVEVGGTGNTIYF; CDR3 DNA: TGCAGCGTTGAAGTGGGTGGAACTGGAAACACCATATATTTT
J gene: TRBJ2-1; D gene: .; clone size: .; V gene: TRBV2; CDR3 protein: CASSVGGRFNEQFF; CDR3 DNA: TGTGCCAGCAGTGTCGGCGGGCGTTTCAATGAGCAGTTCTTC
J gene: TRBJ2-1; D gene: .; clone size: .; V gene: TRBV30; CDR3 protein: CAWEGLPGNEQFF; CDR3 DNA: TGTGCCTGGGAGGGTCTGCCCGGGAATGAGCAGTTCTTC
J gene: TRBJ2-1; D gene: .; clone size: .; V gene: TRBV6-2/TRBV6-3; CDR3 protein: CASSYPHNEQFF; CDR3 DNA: TGTGCCAGCAGTTACCCCCACAATGAGCAGTTCTTC
J gene: TRBJ1-1; D gene: TRBD1; clone size: few; V gene: TRBV19; CDR3 protein: CASSIYWTGGMNTEAFF; CDR3 DNA: TGTGCCAGTAGTATCTACTGGACAGGGGGCATGAACACTGAAGCTTTCTTT
J gene: TRBJ1-6; D gene: .; clone size: many; V gene: TRBV24-1; CDR3 protein: CATSDSPRGSPLHF; CDR3 DNA: TGTGCCACCAGTGATTCCCCGAGGGGCTCACCCCTCCACTTT
J gene: TRBJ2-5; D gene: .; clone size: .; V gene: TRBV5-1; CDR3 protein: CASSWTDTSEETQYF; CDR3 DNA: TGCGCCAGCAGCTGGACAGACACATCGGAAGAGACCCAGTACTTC
J gene: TRBJ1-2; D gene: TRBD1; clone size: few; V gene: TRBV30; CDR3 protein: CAWSAGDRVPNYGYTF; CDR3 DNA: TGTGCCTGGAGTGCCGGGGACAGGGTTCCTAACTATGGCTACACCTTC
J gene: TRBJ2-1; D gene: .; clone size: many; V gene: TRBV27; CDR3 protein: CASGSLSSNEQFF; CDR3 DNA: TGTGCCAGCGGGTCCCTCTCCTCCAATGAGCAGTTCTTC
J gene: TRBJ2-2; D gene: TRBD1; clone size: few; V gene: TRBV20-1; CDR3 protein: CSANGQGAVGELFF; CDR3 DNA: TGCAGTGCTAACGGACAGGGGGCGGTCGGGGAGCTGTTTTTT
J gene: TRBJ2-7; D gene: TRBD1; clone size: .; V gene: TRBV27; CDR3 protein: CASTGTGSSYEQYF; CDR3 DNA: TGTGCCAGCACGGGGACAGGTTCTTCCTACGAGCAGTACTTC
J gene: TRBJ1-2; D gene: TRBD1; clone size: .; V gene: TRBV28; CDR3 protein: CASIRQGARGYGYTF; CDR3 DNA: TGTGCCAGCATTCGACAGGGGGCTCGGGGCTATGGCTACACCTTC
J gene: TRBJ2-1; D gene: .; clone size: .; V gene: TRBV6-2/TRBV6-3; CDR3 protein: CASSHGGSRDYNEQFF; CDR3 DNA: TGTGCCAGCAGCCACGGGGGAAGCAGGGATTACAATGAGCAGTTCTTC
J gene: TRBJ2-7; D gene: .; clone size: many; V gene: TRBV29-1; CDR3 protein: CSSPGGLNLYEQYF; CDR3 DNA: TGCAGCTCCCCCGGAGGGCTTAATCTCTACGAGCAGTACTTC
J gene: TRBJ1-5; D gene: .; clone size: few; V gene: TRBV10-3; CDR3 protein: CAISEKGGIDQPQHF; CDR3 DNA: TGTGCCATCAGTGAGAAGGGAGGGATTGATCAGCCCCAGCATTTT
J gene: TRBJ1-6; D gene: TRBD1; clone size: .; V gene: TRBV5-1; CDR3 protein: CASSAGTEYSPLHF; CDR3 DNA: TGCGCCAGCAGCGCCGGGACAGAGTATTCACCCCTCCACTTT
J gene: TRBJ1-5; D gene: .; clone size: many; V gene: TRBV29-1; CDR3 protein: CSVEDGGARQPQHF; CDR3 DNA: TGCAGCGTTGAAGATGGGGGGGCCCGTCAGCCCCAGCATTTT
J gene: TRBJ2-1; D gene: TRBD1; clone size: .; V gene: TRBV12-3/TRBV12-4; CDR3 protein: CASSPNRGLEQFF; CDR3 DNA: TGTGCCAGCAGCCCAAACAGGGGGCTAGAGCAGTTCTTC
J gene: TRBJ2-1; D gene: .; clone size: many; V gene: TRBV5-6; CDR3 protein: CASSLWLGSTYNEQFF; CDR3 DNA: TGTGCCAGCAGCTTGTGGTTGGGCAGTACCTACAATGAGCAGTTCTTC
J gene: TRBJ2-7; D gene: .; clone size: many; V gene: TRBV20-1; CDR3 protein: CSARVSYEQYF; CDR3 DNA: TGCAGTGCTAGGGTCTCATACGAGCAGTACTTC
J gene: TRBJ1-2; D gene: .; clone size: .; V gene: TRBV28; CDR3 protein: CASSLSGVNGYTF; CDR3 DNA: TGTGCCAGCAGTTTATCGGGGGTGAATGGCTACACCTTC
J gene: TRBJ1-5; D gene: .; clone size: many; V gene: TRBV24-1; CDR3 protein: CATSDRRGNQPQHF; CDR3 DNA: TGTGCCACCAGTGATCGCCGGGGGAATCAGCCCCAGCATTTT
J gene: TRBJ1-1; D gene: TRBD1; clone size: .; V gene: TRBV14; CDR3 protein: CASSQESRQGTLSTEAFF; CDR3 DNA: TGTGCCAGCAGCCAAGAATCGAGACAGGGGACCTTGAGCACTGAAGCTTTCTTT
J gene: TRBJ2-1; D gene: TRBD2; clone size: many; V gene: TRBV29-1; CDR3 protein: CSVGGLASGEQFF; CDR3 DNA: TGCAGCGTTGGGGGACTAGCATCCGGTGAGCAGTTCTTC
J gene: TRBJ1-1; D gene: .; clone size: few; V gene: TRBV10-3; CDR3 protein: CAISESQGMNTEAFF; CDR3 DNA: TGTGCCATCAGTGAGTCGCAGGGTATGAACACTGAAGCTTTCTTT
J gene: TRBJ1-6; D gene: .; clone size: once; V gene: TRBV5-1; CDR3 protein: CASSLEQGKNAPLHF; CDR3 DNA: TGCGCCAGCAGCTTGGAGCAGGGAAAGAATGCACCCCTCCACTTT
J gene: TRBJ2-7; D gene: .; clone size: few; V gene: TRBV9; CDR3 protein: CTPPSYEQYF; CDR3 DNA: TGTACCCCCCCCTCCTACGAGCAGTACTTC
J gene: TRBJ2-7; D gene: .; clone size: .; V gene: TRBV30; CDR3 protein: CAWKRGLNRQDF; CDR3 DNA: TGTGCCTGGAAAAGGGGCCTCAACAGGCAGGACTTC
J gene: TRBJ2-1; D gene: .; clone size: few; V gene: TRBV20-1; CDR3 protein: CSARLLGEQFF; CDR3 DNA: TGCAGTGCTAGGTTGCTGGGTGAGCAGTTCTTC
J gene: TRBJ2-5; D gene: .; clone size: few; V gene: TRBV5-1; CDR3 protein: CASSPGTNQETQYF; CDR3 DNA: TGCGCCAGCTCCCCCGGGACAAACCAAGAGACCCAGTACTTC
J gene: TRBJ1-4; D gene: TRBD1; clone size: many; V gene: TRBV18; CDR3 protein: CASSPGTGQEKLFF; CDR3 DNA: TGTGCCAGCTCACCTGGGACAGGTCAAGAAAAACTGTTTTTT